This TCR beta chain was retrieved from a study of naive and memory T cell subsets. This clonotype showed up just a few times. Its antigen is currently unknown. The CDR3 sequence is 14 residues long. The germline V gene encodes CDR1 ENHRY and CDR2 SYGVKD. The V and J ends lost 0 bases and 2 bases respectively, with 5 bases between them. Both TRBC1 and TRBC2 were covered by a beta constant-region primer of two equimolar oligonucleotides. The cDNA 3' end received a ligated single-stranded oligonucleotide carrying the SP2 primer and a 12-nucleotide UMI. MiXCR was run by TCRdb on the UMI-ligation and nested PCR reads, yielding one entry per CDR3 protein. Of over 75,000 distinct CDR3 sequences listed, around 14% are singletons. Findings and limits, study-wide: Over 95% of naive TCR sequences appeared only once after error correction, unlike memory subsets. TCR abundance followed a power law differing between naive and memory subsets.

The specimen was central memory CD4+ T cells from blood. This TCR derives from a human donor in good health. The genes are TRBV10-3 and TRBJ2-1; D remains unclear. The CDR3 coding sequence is TGTGCCATCAGTGAGTCGCCGGCCTACAATGAGCAGTTCTTC. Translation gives CAISESPAYNEQFF.